These 7 T cell receptor beta chains were sequenced from one sample in a study of human T cells and chemical hapten exposure. Time point defined: pre-sensitization, week 0. The treatment was: therapeutic diphenylcyclopropenone sensitization with weekly scalp DPC. TCRdb reprocessed the RACE reads via MiXCR and lists one record per CDR3 protein. The sample shows about 260,000 distinct CDR3 sequences, more than 6.5% of them seen only once. The specimen was whole blood, collected in connection with sensitization to the hapten diphenylcyclopropenone (DPC). These receptors were obtained from a woman aged 40 to 50 with alopecia areata. Some clones in this sample may be carry-over from other donors' samples.

CDR3 sequence (DNA): TGCAGCGTTGTTCGGGACATCTCGAACACTGAAGCTTTCTTT. Protein product: CSVVRDISNTEAFF. The rearrangement links TRBV29-1 to TRBJ1-1, with D maybe TRBD1 (6 bases). This CDR3 is built from 14 residues. The V gene's germline CDR1 is SQVTM and CDR2 ANQGSEA. The V end lost 4 bases, the J end lost 1 base, and 13 bases lay between the germline ends.

This clonotype was picked up a small number of times. The V and J genes are TRBV12-3 or TRBV12-4 and TRBJ2-7, with D possibly TRBD1 on 6 matching bases. This CDR3 is 12 amino acids long. With 6 bases removed from V and 3 bases from J, the gap between germline ends came to 9 bases. The CDR3 sequence is CASRRDNYEQYF. The CDR3 nucleotides are TGTGCCAGCAGGAGGGACAACTACGAGCAGTACTTC.

This clonotype came up many times. This chain uses TRBV2 with TRBJ2-1, with D tentatively TRBD2 (5 bases). This CDR3 is 16 amino acids long. Looked up from germline, CDR1 is SNHLY and CDR2 is FYNNEI. Trimming took 3 bases from V and 3 from J, leaving 15 bases between them. CDR3 in amino acids: CASSDGRAGLYNEQFF. CDR3 nucleotide sequence: TGTGCCAGCAGTGACGGGCGGGCCGGGCTCTACAATGAGCAGTTCTTC.

V is TRBV3-1 and J is TRBJ2-3; D remains ambiguous. V lost 4 bases, J lost 6 bases, and 11 bases lay in between. The CDR3 totals 13 residues. Germline V gene data show CDR1 as LGHDT and CDR2 as YNNKEL (reference sequence). CDR3 coding DNA: TGTGCCAGCAGCCCCCCAAATTCGGATACGCAGTATTTT. Its protein is CASSPPNSDTQYF.

This clonotype occurred a few times. This chain links TRBV5-3 with TRBJ2-3; 10 positions match TRBD2. TRBV5-3 is placed among ORFs of uncertain function. The CDR3 has 14 amino acids. Germline trimming cut 0 bases from V and 5 bases from J; bases unmatched to any gene: 0. CDR3 bases: TGTGCCAGAAGCTTGGGACTAGCGGGAGATACGCAGTATTTT. It specifies CARSLGLAGDTQYF.

This clonotype has more than one count but fewer than ten. The chain carries TRBV6-2 or TRBV6-3 and TRBJ1-2; D ambiguous. From germline, CDR1 is MNHEY and CDR2 SVGEGT. The germline V and J ends were trimmed by 6 bases and 5 bases, with 13 bases remaining between them. The CDR3 sequence is 13 residues long. The CDR3 DNA sequence: TGTGCCAGCAGACGGGAGCAGACTTATGGCTACACCTTC. As protein: CASRREQTYGYTF.

This clonotype was counted a few times. The V and J genes are TRBV27 and TRBJ1-2; D gene uncertain. The CDR3 runs to 12 residues. Trimming removed 8 bases from V and 4 bases from J, with 11 bases in between. Per germline, CDR1 MNHEY and CDR2 SMNVEV (reference sequence). This CDR3 is CASAMRGYGYTF. Here the CDR3 DNA reads TGTGCCAGCGCTATGAGAGGCTATGGCTACACCTTC.